This T cell receptor (beta chain) was identified in a study of T cell repertoires in cytomegalovirus infection. On the study more broadly: It was the public TCR beta signatures that indicated both CMV infection and matching HLA type.

TCRdb fed the reads into MiXCR, producing one record per CDR3 protein. The sample carries fewer than 550,000 distinct CDR3 sequences, 15% to 20% recorded once. The sample holds many counts of this clonotype. Its antigen remains unknown. General study findings and limits: Summed public TCR beta family frequency identified CMV carriers bearing the relevant HLA. Ex vivo, HLA-C-restricted CMV-specific TCR beta clonotypes prevailed over the rest of the response.

The TCR was taken from a human donor in good health (CMV status not recorded). Some clones in this sample may be carry-over from other donors' samples. Input material: CD8+ T cells from PBMCs.

The CDR3 reads CASSDRGVDQPQHF. Written as DNA, the CDR3 is TGTGCCAGTTCGGACAGGGGCGTTGATCAGCCCCAGCATTTT. V usage is TRBV19 and J usage is TRBJ1-5; TRBD1 matches 9 bases. Trimming removed 8 bases from V and 5 bases from J; junction bases left unmatched: 7. Germline V lookup: CDR1 LNHDA, CDR2 SQIVND (reference sequence). The CDR3 is made up of 14 amino acids.